The 10 T cell receptor beta chains reported below all come from one sample, sequenced in a study of CD8+ T cells in alopecia areata. Sample treatment: oral pan-JAK inhibitor, 5-10 mg twice daily. Reverse transcription of extracted RNA yielded cDNA, which provided the sequencing template. Method: immunoSEQ multiplex PCR; TCRdb's copy keeps in-frame clones and lacks some. The table shows 110,000 or so clones, with around 54% occurring only once. The sequences come from CD4+ T cells sorted from blood, collected at week 24, from a patient treated with tofacitinib. The receptors were sampled from a human donor with alopecia areata.

The rearrangement uses TRBV7-2 and TRBJ2-2; D uncertain. Germline V gives CDR1 SGHTA, CDR2 FQGNSA. The germline V and J ends were trimmed by 2 bases and 5 bases, with 15 bases remaining between them. The CDR3 is 16 residues long. The CDR3 DNA sequence: TGTGCCAGCAGCTTAAGGGTGGCTTTGAGAACCGGGGAGCTGTTTTTT. This encodes CASSLRVALRTGELFF.

Of note for this clone: At one end the junction does not follow the germline gene, possibly because of a read error. V gene TRBV7-2 combines with J gene TRBJ2-1; 12 bases align to TRBD2. The CDR3 consists of 16 residues. Germline-derived CDR1 and CDR2 are SGHTA and FQGNSA. CDR3 DNA sequence: TGTGCCAGCAGCTTACAGGGCCTTAGACTAGCGGGGGAGCGGTTCTTC. This codes for CASSLQGLRLAGERFF.

This clone was counted a few times. This chain connects TRBV2 to TRBJ1-6; 10 bases line up with TRBD1. There are 12 residues in the CDR3. The V and J ends lost 10 bases and 10 bases, in that order; junction bases with no gene match: 4. Looked up from germline, CDR1 is SNHLY and CDR2 is FYNNEI. The CDR3 DNA is TGTGCCACCGGGACAGGGGAATCACCCCTCCACTTT. This sequence encodes CATGTGESPLHF. The complete variable domain, with remaining parts taken from reference TRBV2 and TRBJ1-6, reads EPEVTQTPSHQVTQMGQEVILRCVPISNHLYFYWYRQILGQKVEFLVSFYNNEISEKSEIFDDQFSVERPDGSNFTLKIRSTKLEDSAMYFCATGTGESPLHFGNGTRLTVT.

The CDR3 region has the DNA TGTGCCATCTGCGCAGGGGAAGCTCAGCCCCAGCATTTT. This codes for CAICAGEAQPQHF. The V and J genes are TRBV10-3 and TRBJ1-5; D is perhaps TRBD1 (6 bases). Between the trimmed V and J ends, which lost 8 bases and 6 bases, there was a span of 14 bases. The CDR3 contains 13 residues. The germline gives CDR1 ENHRY, CDR2 SYGVKD.

This sequence joins TRBV19 and TRBJ1-1, with D unclear. The CDR3 runs 14 residues. V was pared by 3 bases and J by 1 base, with 9 bases between. Germline assignment: CDR1 LNHDA and CDR2 SQIVND (reference sequence). In DNA form, the CDR3 reads TGTGCCAGTAGTATTTTCCTCAGGAACACTGAAGCTTTCTTT. This codes for CASSIFLRNTEAFF.

In this sample, this clone turned up a few times. This sequence joins TRBV7-2 and TRBJ1-6; weak D call: TRBD1 (5 bases). The V end lost 5 bases, the J end lost 16 bases, and 21 bases lay between the germline ends. From germline, CDR1 is SGHTA and CDR2 FQGNSA. This CDR3 comprises 14 residues. This CDR3 reads CASSHLRVRQGLHF. The CDR3 DNA reads TGTGCCAGCAGCCACCTACGGGTTCGGCAGGGACTCCACTTT. The entire variable domain, with the rest obtained from reference TRBV7-2 and TRBJ1-6, is as follows: GAGVSQSPSNKVTEKGKDVELRCDPISGHTALYWYRQSLGQGLEFLIYFQGNSAPDKSGLPSDRFSAERTGGSVSTLTIQRTQQEDSAVYLCASSHLRVRQGLHFGNGTRLTVT.

This clone was seen a handful of times. The identical CDR3 is also encoded by other nucleotide sequences in the sample. The rearrangement uses TRBV29-1 and TRBJ1-3; TRBD1 might be the D (5 bases). The CDR3 sequence is 13 residues long. The V end was cut by 4 bases, the J end by 1 base, with 8 bases between. Germline CDR1 reads SQVTM; CDR2 reads ANQGSEA. CDR3 sequence (DNA): TGCAGCGTTGCAGGGTTTTCTGGAAACACCATATATTTT. Its protein is CSVAGFSGNTIYF.

On this clone: Within the sample, other DNA sequences also encode this same CDR3. The chain links TRBV9 to TRBJ2-7, with D tentatively TRBD1 (6 bases). Trimming left V 2 bases short and J 1 base short, with 10 bases between. The CDR3 length is 14 residues. The V gene's germline CDR1 is SGDLS and CDR2 YYNGEE. The CDR3 protein is CASSVGAGSYEQYF. The CDR3, as DNA: TGTGCCAGCAGCGTGGGGGCAGGTTCCTACGAGCAGTACTTC.

The gene calls are TRBV5-6 and TRBJ2-6, with a tentative D call TRBD1 (6 bases). V lost 4 bases, J lost 4 bases, and 15 bases lay in between. Germline CDR1 reads SGHDT; CDR2 reads YYEEEE. The CDR3 totals 16 residues. The CDR3 reads CASSMTGAPGANVLTF. Here the CDR3 DNA reads TGTGCCAGCAGCATGACAGGAGCCCCCGGGGCCAACGTCCTGACTTTC.

The chain uses TRBV10-3 and TRBJ2-7; perhaps TRBD1 as D (6 bases). Germline assignment: CDR1 ENHRY and CDR2 SYGVKD. CDR3 length equals 13 residues. Trimming removed 6 bases at V and 1 base at J, with 10 bases between. CDR3 protein: CAISEQGSYEQYF. CDR3 DNA: TGTGCCATCAGCGAACAGGGATCCTACGAGCAGTACTTC.